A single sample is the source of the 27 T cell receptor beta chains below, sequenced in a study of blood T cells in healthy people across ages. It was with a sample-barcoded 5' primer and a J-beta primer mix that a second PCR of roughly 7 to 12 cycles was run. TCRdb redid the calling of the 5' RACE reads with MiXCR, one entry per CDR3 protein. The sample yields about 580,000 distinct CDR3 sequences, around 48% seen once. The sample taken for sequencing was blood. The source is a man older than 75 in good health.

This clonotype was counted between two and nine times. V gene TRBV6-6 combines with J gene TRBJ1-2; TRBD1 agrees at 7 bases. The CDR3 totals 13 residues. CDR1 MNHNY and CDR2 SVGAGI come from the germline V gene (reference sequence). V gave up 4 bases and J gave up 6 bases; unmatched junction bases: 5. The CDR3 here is CASSFRTGDGYTF. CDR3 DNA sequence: TGTGCCAGCAGTTTTCGCACAGGGGATGGCTACACCTTC.

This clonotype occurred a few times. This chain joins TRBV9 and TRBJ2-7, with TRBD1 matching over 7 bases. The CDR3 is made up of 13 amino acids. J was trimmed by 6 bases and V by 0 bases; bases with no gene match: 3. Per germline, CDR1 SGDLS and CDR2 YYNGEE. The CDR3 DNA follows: TGTGCCAGCAGCGTAGCGGCAGGGGGCGAGCAGTACTTC. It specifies CASSVAAGGEQYF.

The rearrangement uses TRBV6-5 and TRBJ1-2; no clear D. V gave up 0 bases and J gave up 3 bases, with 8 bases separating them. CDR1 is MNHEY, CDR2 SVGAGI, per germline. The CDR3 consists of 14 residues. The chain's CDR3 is CASSYSRSDYGYTF. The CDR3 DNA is TGTGCCAGCAGTTACTCCCGGAGCGACTATGGCTACACCTTC.

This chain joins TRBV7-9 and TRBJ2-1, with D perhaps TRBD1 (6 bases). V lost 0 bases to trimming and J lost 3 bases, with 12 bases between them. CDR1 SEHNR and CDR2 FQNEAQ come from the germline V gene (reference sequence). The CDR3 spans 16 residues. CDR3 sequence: CASSLAWGPGYNEQFF. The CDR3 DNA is TGTGCCAGCAGCTTAGCGTGGGGGCCGGGCTACAATGAGCAGTTCTTC.

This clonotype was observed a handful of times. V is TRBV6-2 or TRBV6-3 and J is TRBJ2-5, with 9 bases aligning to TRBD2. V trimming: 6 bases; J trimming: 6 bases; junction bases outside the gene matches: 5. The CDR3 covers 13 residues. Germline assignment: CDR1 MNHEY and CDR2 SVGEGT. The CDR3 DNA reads TGTGCCAGCAGGGCTAGCGGGATACAGACCCAGTACTTC. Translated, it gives CASRASGIQTQYF.

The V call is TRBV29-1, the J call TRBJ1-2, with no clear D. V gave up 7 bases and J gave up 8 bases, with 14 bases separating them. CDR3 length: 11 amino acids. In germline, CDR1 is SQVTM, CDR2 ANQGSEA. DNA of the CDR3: TGCAGCGCCGACCGGGATAACGGCTACACCTTC. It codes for CSADRDNGYTF.

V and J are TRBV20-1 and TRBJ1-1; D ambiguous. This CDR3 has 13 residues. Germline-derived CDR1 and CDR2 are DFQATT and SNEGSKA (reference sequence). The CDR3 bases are TGCAGGGCTGTGGCGCCTCAGAACACTGAAGCTTTCTTT. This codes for CRAVAPQNTEAFF.

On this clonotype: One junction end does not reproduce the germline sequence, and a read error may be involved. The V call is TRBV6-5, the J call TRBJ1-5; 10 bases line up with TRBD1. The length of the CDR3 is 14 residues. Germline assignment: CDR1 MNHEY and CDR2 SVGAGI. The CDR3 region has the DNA TGTGCCAGCAGTAAGGACAGGGGGAATCGGCCCCAGCATTTT. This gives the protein CASSKDRGNRPQHF.

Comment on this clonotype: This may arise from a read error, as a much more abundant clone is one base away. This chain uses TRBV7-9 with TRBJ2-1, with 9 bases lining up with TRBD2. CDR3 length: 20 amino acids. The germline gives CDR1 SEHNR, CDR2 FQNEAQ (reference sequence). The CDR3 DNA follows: TGTGCCAGCAGCCACCCCAGCGGGAGGCCCCATCTTAGCTCCCACAATGAGCAGTTCTTC. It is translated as CASSHPSGRPHLSSHNEQFF.

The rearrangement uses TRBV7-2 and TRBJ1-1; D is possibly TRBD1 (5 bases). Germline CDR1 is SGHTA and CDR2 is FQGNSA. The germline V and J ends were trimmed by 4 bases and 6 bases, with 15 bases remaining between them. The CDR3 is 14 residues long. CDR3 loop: CASSSRTGPAEAFF. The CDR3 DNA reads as TGTGCCAGCAGCTCTCGAACGGGACCGGCTGAAGCTTTCTTT.

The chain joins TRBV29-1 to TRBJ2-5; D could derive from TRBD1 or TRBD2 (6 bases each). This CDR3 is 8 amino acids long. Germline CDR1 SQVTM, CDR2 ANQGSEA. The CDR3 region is CRRTAGYF. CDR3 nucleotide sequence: TGCAGGAGGACAGCGGGGTACTTC.

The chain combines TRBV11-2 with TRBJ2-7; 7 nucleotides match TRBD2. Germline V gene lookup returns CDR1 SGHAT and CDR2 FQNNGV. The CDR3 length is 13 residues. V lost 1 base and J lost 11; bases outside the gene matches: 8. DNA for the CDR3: TGTGCCAGCAGCTTAGGAACGGGGGGTGTGGAGTACTTC. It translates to CASSLGTGGVEYF.

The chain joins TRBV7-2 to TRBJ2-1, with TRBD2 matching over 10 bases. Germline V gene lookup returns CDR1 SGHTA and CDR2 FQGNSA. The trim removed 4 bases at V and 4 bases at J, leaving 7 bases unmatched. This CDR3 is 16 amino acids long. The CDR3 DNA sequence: TGTGCCAGCAGCTCTAGCGGGGGTAGGGGTTACAATGAGCAGTTCTTC. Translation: CASSSSGGRGYNEQFF.

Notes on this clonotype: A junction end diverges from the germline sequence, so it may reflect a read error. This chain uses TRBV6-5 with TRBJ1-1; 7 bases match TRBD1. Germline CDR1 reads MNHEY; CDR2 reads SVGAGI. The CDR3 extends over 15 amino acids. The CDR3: CATSRTGNRGTEAFF. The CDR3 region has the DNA TGTGCCACCAGTAGGACAGGTAATCGAGGCACTGAAGCTTTCTTT.

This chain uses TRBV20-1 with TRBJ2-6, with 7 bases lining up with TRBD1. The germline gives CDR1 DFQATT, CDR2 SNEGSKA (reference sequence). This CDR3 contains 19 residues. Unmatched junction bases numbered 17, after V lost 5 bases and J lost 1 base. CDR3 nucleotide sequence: TGCAGTGCTCCCCAGGACACAGGGGTTGTGCCATCTGGGGCCAACGTCCTGACTTTC. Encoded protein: CSAPQDTGVVPSGANVLTF.

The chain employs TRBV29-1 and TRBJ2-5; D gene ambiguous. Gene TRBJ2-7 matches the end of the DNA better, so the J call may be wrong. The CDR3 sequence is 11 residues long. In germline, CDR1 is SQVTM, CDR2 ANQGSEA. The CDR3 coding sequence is TGCAGCGTTGAAAATACCTACGAGCAGTACTTC. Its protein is CSVENTYEQYF.

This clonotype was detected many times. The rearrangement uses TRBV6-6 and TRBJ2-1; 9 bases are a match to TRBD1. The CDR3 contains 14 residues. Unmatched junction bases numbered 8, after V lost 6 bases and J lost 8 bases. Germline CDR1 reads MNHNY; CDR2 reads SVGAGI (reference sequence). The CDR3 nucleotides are TGTGCCAGCAGGCGGACAGGGGCAGGCGATGAGCAGTTCTTC. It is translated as CASRRTGAGDEQFF.

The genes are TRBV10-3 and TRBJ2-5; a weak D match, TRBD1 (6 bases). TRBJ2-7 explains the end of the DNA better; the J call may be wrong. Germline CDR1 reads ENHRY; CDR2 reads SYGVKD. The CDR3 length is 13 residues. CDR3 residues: CAISELGRGEQYF. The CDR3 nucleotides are TGTGCCATCAGTGAGTTGGGCAGGGGCGAGCAGTACTTC.

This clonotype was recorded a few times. Here the CDR3 DNA reads TGCAGTGCCCCAATTAGTCAGGGGGCGCGGGAAAAACTGTTTTTT. This encodes CSAPISQGAREKLFF. The gene calls are TRBV20-1 and TRBJ1-4; 8 positions match TRBD1. J was trimmed by 8 bases and V by 6 bases; bases with no gene match: 14. Germline V gene lookup returns CDR1 DFQATT and CDR2 SNEGSKA (reference sequence). CDR3 length: 15 amino acids.

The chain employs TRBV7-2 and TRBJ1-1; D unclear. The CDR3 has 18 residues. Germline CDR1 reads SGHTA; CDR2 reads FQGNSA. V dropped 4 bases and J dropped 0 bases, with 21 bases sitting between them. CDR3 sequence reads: CASSSRTDSTFMNTEAFF. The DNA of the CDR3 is TGTGCCAGCAGCTCCCGGACTGATTCAACCTTCATGAACACTGAAGCTTTCTTT.

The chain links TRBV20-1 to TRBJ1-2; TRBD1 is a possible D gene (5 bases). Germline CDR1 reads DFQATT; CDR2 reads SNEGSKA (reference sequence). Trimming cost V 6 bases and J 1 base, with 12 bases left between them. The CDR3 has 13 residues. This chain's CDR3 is CSATDRNNYGYTF. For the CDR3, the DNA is TGCAGTGCAACTGACAGAAATAACTATGGCTACACCTTC.

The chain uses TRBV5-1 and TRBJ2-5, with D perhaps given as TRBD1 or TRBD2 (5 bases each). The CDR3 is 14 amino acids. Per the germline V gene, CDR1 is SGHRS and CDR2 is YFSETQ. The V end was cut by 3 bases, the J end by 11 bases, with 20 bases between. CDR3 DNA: TGCGCCAGCAGCTCCCAGCAGGGAGACAATGAGCAGTACTTC. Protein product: CASSSQQGDNEQYF.

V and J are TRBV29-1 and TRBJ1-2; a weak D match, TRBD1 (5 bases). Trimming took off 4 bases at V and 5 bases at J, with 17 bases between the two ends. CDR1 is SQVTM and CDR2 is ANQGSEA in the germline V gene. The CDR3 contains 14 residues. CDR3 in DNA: TGCAGCGTTGTAGGCTCTGCAGGACATTATGGCTACACCTTC. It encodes CSVVGSAGHYGYTF.

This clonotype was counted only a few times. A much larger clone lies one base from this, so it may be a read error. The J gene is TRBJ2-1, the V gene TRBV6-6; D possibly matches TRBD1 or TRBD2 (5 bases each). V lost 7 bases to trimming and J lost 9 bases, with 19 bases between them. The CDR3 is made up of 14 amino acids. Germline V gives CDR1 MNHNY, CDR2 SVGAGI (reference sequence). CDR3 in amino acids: CASTDVKGTGEQFF. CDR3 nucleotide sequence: TGTGCCAGCACCGACGTTAAGGGGACGGGTGAGCAGTTCTTC.

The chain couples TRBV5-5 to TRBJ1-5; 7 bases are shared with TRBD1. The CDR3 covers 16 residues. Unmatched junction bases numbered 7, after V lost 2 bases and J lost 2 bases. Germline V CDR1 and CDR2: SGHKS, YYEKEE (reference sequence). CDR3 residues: CASSLNVGTGNQPQHF. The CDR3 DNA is TGTGCCAGCAGCTTAAATGTGGGGACAGGCAATCAGCCCCAGCATTTT.

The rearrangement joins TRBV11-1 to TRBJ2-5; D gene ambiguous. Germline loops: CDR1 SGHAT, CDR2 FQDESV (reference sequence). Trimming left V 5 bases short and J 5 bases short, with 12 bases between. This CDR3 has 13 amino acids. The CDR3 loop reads CASSATAGETQYF. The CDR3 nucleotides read TGTGCCAGCAGCGCTACGGCCGGGGAGACCCAGTACTTC. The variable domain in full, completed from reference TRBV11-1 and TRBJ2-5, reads EAEVAQSPRYKITEKSQAVAFWCDPISGHATLYWYRQILGQGPELLVQFQDESVVDDSQLPKDRFSAERLKGVDSTLKIQPAELGDSAMYLCASSATAGETQYFGPGTRLLVL.

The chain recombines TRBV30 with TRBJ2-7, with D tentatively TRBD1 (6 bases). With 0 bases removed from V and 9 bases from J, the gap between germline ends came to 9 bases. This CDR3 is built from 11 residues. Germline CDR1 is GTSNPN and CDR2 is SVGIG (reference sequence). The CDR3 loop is CAWSVLQGQYF. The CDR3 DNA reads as TGTGCCTGGAGTGTACTACAGGGGCAGTACTTC.